This T cell receptor beta chain was recovered during a study of T cell repertoires in cytomegalovirus infection. This clonotype was detected only a few times. TCRdb re-analysed the reads in MiXCR, keeping a single row per CDR3 protein. The sample holds about 530,000 distinct CDR3 sequences, more than 25% seen once. Sequencing input: PBMCs. The origin of this receptor is a human donor in good health (CMV status not recorded). Some clones in this sample may be carry-over from other donors' samples.

DNA for the CDR3: TGCGCCAGCAGCTTGCTGGATCTGGGCACTGAAGCTTTCTTT. This gives the protein CASSLLDLGTEAFF. The rearrangement joins TRBV5-1 to TRBJ1-1; D gene uncertain. CDR3 length: 14 amino acids. The germline gives CDR1 SGHRS, CDR2 YFSETQ. V was clipped by 1 base and J by 4 bases, with 11 bases between them.